One sample yielded the 26 T cell receptor beta chains listed below, sequenced in a study of blood T cell repertoires in COVID-19. Libraries were prepared by immunoSEQ multiplex PCR; TCRdb keeps only in-frame clonotypes and omits some of them. The repertoire holds hundreds of thousands of clones, with around nine tenths as singletons. Material: peripheral blood. The receptors stem from a man in his 60s who had recovered from COVID-19.

This clone came up once. The V gene is TRBV3-1 (or the pseudogene TRBV3-2), the J gene TRBJ2-7; D is perhaps TRBD2 (6 bases). This CDR3 region has 18 residues. Trimming removed 0 bases at V and 8 bases at J, with 26 bases between. The germline CDR1 and CDR2 sequences are LGHDT and YNNKEL (reference sequence). For the CDR3, the DNA is TGTGCCAGCAGCCAAGATCCGACGGGAGCCGAGCTTAATTTTAAGCAGTACTTC. Its protein is CASSQDPTGAELNFKQYF.

This clone was observed a few times. The rearrangement joins TRBV3-1 (or the pseudogene TRBV3-2) to TRBJ2-3, with D perhaps matching TRBD1 (5 bases). V shed 4 bases and J shed 1 base, with 6 bases lying between them. The germline V gene encodes CDR1 LGHDT and CDR2 YNNKEL (reference sequence). This CDR3 contains 13 residues. CDR3 in amino acids: CASSLGGTDTQYF. CDR3 bases: TGTGCCAGCAGCCTAGGGGGCACAGATACGCAGTATTTT.

The chain carries TRBV5-6 and TRBJ1-2; D ambiguous. Trimming left V 2 bases short and J 6 bases short, with 2 bases between. Germline values: CDR1 SGHDT, CDR2 YYEEEE. The CDR3 is made up of 10 amino acids. CDR3 DNA: TGTGCCAGCAGCTTCGATGGCTACACCTTC. The encoded protein is CASSFDGYTF.

The chain recombines TRBV5-1 with TRBJ1-6; 7 nucleotides align to TRBD1. There are 14 residues in the CDR3. Germline V gives CDR1 SGHRS, CDR2 YFSETQ. V trimming: 7 bases; J trimming: 7 bases; junction bases outside the gene matches: 8. CDR3 amino acids: CASRSGTANSPLHF. In DNA form, the CDR3 reads TGCGCCAGCCGCTCCGGGACAGCAAATTCACCCCTCCACTTT.

The J gene is TRBJ1-2, the V gene TRBV28, with D uncertain. The ends were cut back, 4 bases at V and 4 bases at J, with 7 bases in the middle. The CDR3 has 12 residues. Germline loops: CDR1 MDHEN, CDR2 SYDVKM. The CDR3 is CASSSSSYGYTF. The CDR3 region has the DNA TGTGCCAGCAGTTCCTCGTCCTATGGCTACACCTTC.

This chain joins TRBV2 and TRBJ1-3; TRBD1 matches 8 bases. The junction had 7 bases not matched to a gene; V was cut back by 5 bases and J by 4 bases. CDR1 is SNHLY and CDR2 is FYNNEI in the germline V gene. CDR3 length: 15 residues. CDR3 nucleotides: TGTGCCAGCAGTCTGGACAGGGCGGGAGGAAACACCATATATTTT. It specifies CASSLDRAGGNTIYF.

The chain links TRBV11-1 to TRBJ1-1, with D perhaps TRBD1 (6 bases). Germline CDR1 SGHAT, CDR2 FQDESV (reference sequence). This CDR3 spans 16 amino acids. The V and J ends lost 6 bases and 3 bases respectively, with 20 bases between them. CDR3 sequence: CASSPPGHTRYTEAFF. For the CDR3, the DNA is TGTGCCAGCAGTCCACCGGGACACACGCGTTACACTGAAGCTTTCTTT.

This chain links TRBV5-4 with TRBJ1-2; no definite D call. V was clipped by 4 bases and J by 8 bases, with 18 bases between them. CDR3 length equals 14 residues. Germline V gives CDR1 SGHNT, CDR2 YYREEE (reference sequence). Written as DNA, the CDR3 is TGTGCCAGCAGCCCGCCGCGCGGAGTGTCAGGCTACACCTTC. Protein product: CASSPPRGVSGYTF.

The CDR3 region is CASSLALEWGYTF. In nucleotides, the CDR3 is TGCGCCAGCAGCTTGGCTCTGGAGTGGGGCTACACCTTC. The V and J genes are TRBV5-1 and TRBJ1-2; D is undetermined. The V gene's germline CDR1 is SGHRS and CDR2 YFSETQ. Trimming removed 0 bases at V and 8 bases at J, with 11 bases between. The CDR3 totals 13 residues.

The rearrangement uses TRBV7-6 and TRBJ1-1; perhaps TRBD1 as D (5 bases). The CDR3 extends over 13 amino acids. Germline V gene sequence: CDR1 SGHVS, CDR2 FNYEAQ. Trimming took off 5 bases at V and 10 bases at J, with 17 bases between the two ends. The CDR3 region has the DNA TGTGCCAGCAGCCCAGCGGGGGGATTAGGAGCTTTCTTT. It translates to CASSPAGGLGAFF.

V usage is TRBV11-2 and J usage is TRBJ2-3, with D possibly TRBD2 on 7 matching bases. The CDR3 spans 15 residues. CDR1 SGHAT and CDR2 FQNNGV come from the germline V gene. Trimming stripped 2 bases from V and 2 bases from J, with 11 bases between. CDR3 DNA sequence: TGTGCCAGCAGCTTAAGGGGGGGTGCCACAGATACGCAGTATTTT. Protein product: CASSLRGGATDTQYF.

The rearrangement joins TRBV6-4 to TRBJ2-3; TRBD2 matches 9 bases. CDR1 MRHNA and CDR2 SNTAGT come from the germline V gene. V dropped 6 bases and J dropped 3; count of bases not matched to a gene: 4. The CDR3 sequence is 14 residues long. CDR3 DNA: TGTGCCAGCAGCCTGGGACTAGCTACAGATACGCAGTATTTT. Protein: CASSLGLATDTQYF.

The V call is TRBV7-9, the J call TRBJ1-4; D perhaps matches TRBD1 (6 bases). Trimming removed 6 bases from V and 8 bases from J, with 19 bases in between. Germline lookup yields CDR1 SEHNR and CDR2 FQNEAQ (reference sequence). The CDR3 extends over 15 amino acids. The CDR3 sequence is CASRTDRTPGEKLFF. The CDR3 region has the DNA TGTGCCAGCAGAACTGACAGGACCCCCGGGGAAAAACTGTTTTTT.

The chain carries TRBV19 and TRBJ2-1; 16 bases align to TRBD2. CDR1 and CDR2 from the germline V gene are LNHDA and SQIVND (reference sequence). J gave up 2 bases and V 3 bases, and 1 base lay outside the gene matches. The length of the CDR3 is 17 residues. The CDR3 coding sequence is TGTGCCAGTAGTATTGGGACTAGCGGGAGGGCCTACAATGAGCAGTTCTTC. Protein sequence: CASSIGTSGRAYNEQFF.

As regards this clone: The junction shows a germline mismatch at one end, possibly a read error. The CDR3 sequence: CASRDSFVYGGQPQHF. The CDR3 nucleotides read TGTGCAAGCAGGGACAGTTTCGTTTATGGTGGTCAGCCCCAGCATTTT. The chain uses TRBV27 and TRBJ1-5; 7 nucleotides align to TRBD1. Per the germline V gene, CDR1 is MNHEY and CDR2 is SMNVEV (reference sequence). The CDR3 loop spans 16 amino acids.

The genes are TRBV28 and TRBJ1-1, with D possibly matching TRBD1 (6 bases). The CDR3 contains 14 residues. Trimming removed 5 bases at V and 6 bases at J, with 16 bases between. Germline V gene lookup returns CDR1 MDHEN and CDR2 SYDVKM. CDR3 loop: CASSLTGPLAEAFF. The CDR3 region has the DNA TGTGCCAGCAGTCTTACAGGGCCCCTCGCTGAAGCTTTCTTT.

The chain couples TRBV9 to TRBJ2-1; D is perhaps TRBD2 (5 bases). CDR3 length equals 12 residues. The V end lost 3 bases, the J end lost 8 bases, and 9 bases lay between the germline ends. The germline CDR1 and CDR2 sequences are SGDLS and YYNGEE. The CDR3 sequence: CASSAGRDEQFF. The CDR3 DNA sequence: TGTGCCAGCAGCGCCGGGCGGGATGAGCAGTTCTTC. Together with reference TRBV9 and TRBJ2-1, the CDR3 gives the full variable domain: DSGVTQTPKHLITATGQRVTLRCSPRSGDLSVYWYQQSLDQGLQFLIQYYNGEERAKGNILERFSAQQFPDLHSELNLSSLELGDSALYFCASSAGRDEQFFGPGTRLTVL.

The rearrangement uses TRBV19 and TRBJ2-1, with 13 positions matching TRBD2. The V gene end was trimmed by 7 bases and the J gene end by 7 bases; junction bases not matched to a gene: 4. Germline V lookup: CDR1 LNHDA, CDR2 SQIVND (reference sequence). The CDR3 covers 14 residues. The DNA for the CDR3 is TGTGCCAGTAAGGGGACTAGCGGGATGAATGAGCAGTTCTTC. Translation: CASKGTSGMNEQFF. The full variable domain, completed using reference TRBV19 and TRBJ2-1, is DGGITQSPKYLFRKEGQNVTLSCEQNLNHDAMYWYRQDPGQGLRLIYYSQIVNDFQKGDIAEGYSVSREKKESFPLTVTSAQKNPTAFYLCASKGTSGMNEQFFGPGTRLTVL.

This clone was picked up one time. The chain links TRBV5-4 to TRBJ2-2, with a weak D call TRBD1 (5 bases). CDR1 is SGHNT, CDR2 YYREEE, per germline (reference sequence). The CDR3 covers 15 residues. Trimming stripped 3 bases from V and 4 bases from J, with 13 bases between. The CDR3 region is CASSSVKGPTGELFF. The CDR3 DNA sequence: TGTGCCAGCAGCTCGGTGAAGGGGCCCACCGGGGAGCTGTTTTTT.

The CDR3 here is CASAGTGTYNEQFF. DNA for the CDR3: TGTGCCAGTGCCGGGACAGGGACCTACAATGAGCAGTTCTTC. V gene TRBV10-3 combines with J gene TRBJ2-1; TRBD1 matches 9 bases. V was pared by 10 bases and J by 2 bases, with 6 bases of the junction left unmatched. CDR1 is ENHRY, CDR2 SYGVKD, per germline. The CDR3 is made up of 14 amino acids.

The V gene is TRBV11-2, the J gene TRBJ2-3, with 13 bases identical to TRBD2. Trimming removed 6 bases from V and 0 bases from J; junction bases left unmatched: 3. Germline V gives CDR1 SGHAT, CDR2 FQNNGV. The CDR3 length is 16 residues. CDR3 sequence: CASSLTSGRSTDTQYF. For the CDR3, the DNA is TGTGCCAGCAGTCTGACTAGCGGGAGGAGCACAGATACGCAGTATTTT.

This chain links TRBV7-2 with TRBJ1-2, with a tentative D call TRBD1 (5 bases). The CDR3 length is 15 residues. Per the germline V gene, CDR1 is SGHTA and CDR2 is FQGNSA. The V end was cut by 5 bases, the J end by 1 base, with 14 bases between. The DNA for the CDR3 is TGTGCCAGCAGCGTGGGACGCGGGGTTAACTATGGCTACACCTTC. Translating gives CASSVGRGVNYGYTF.

V usage is TRBV29-1 and J usage is TRBJ1-1; 7 nucleotides agree with TRBD1. V lost 4 bases to trimming and J lost 11 bases; unmatched junction nucleotides: 7. CDR1 SQVTM and CDR2 ANQGSEA come from the germline V gene. The CDR3 extends over 11 amino acids. The CDR3 spells CSVATDRYAFF. The CDR3 DNA sequence: TGCAGCGTTGCAACGGACAGGTATGCTTTCTTT. The full variable domain, in which reference TRBV29-1 and TRBJ1-1 provide the parts outside the CDR3, is SAVISQKPSRDICQRGTSLTIQCQVDSQVTMMFWYRQQPGQSLTLIATANQGSEATYESGFVIDKFPISRPNLTFSTLTVSNMSPEDSSIYLCSVATDRYAFFGQGTRLTVV.

This chain links TRBV14 with TRBJ1-1; the D is unclear. Per germline, CDR1 SGHDN and CDR2 FVKESK. Trimming took off 2 bases at V and 0 bases at J, with 4 bases between the two ends. This CDR3 spans 13 amino acids. The CDR3 sequence is CASSQSLNTEAFF. The DNA of the CDR3 is TGTGCCAGCAGCCAAAGCTTGAACACTGAAGCTTTCTTT.

In DNA, the CDR3 is TGTGCCAGCAGTGCCTACGGGAATAACTATGGCTACACCTTC. As protein: CASSAYGNNYGYTF. The rearrangement links TRBV27 to TRBJ1-2; D ambiguous. The CDR3 is made up of 14 amino acids. Germline V lookup: CDR1 MNHEY, CDR2 SMNVEV (reference sequence). Trimming took off 5 bases at V and 1 base at J, with 11 bases between the two ends.

V and J are TRBV5-4 and TRBJ1-2, with no clear D. Between the trimmed V and J ends, which lost 0 bases and 5 bases, there was a span of 8 bases. Germline CDR1 reads SGHNT; CDR2 reads YYREEE (reference sequence). CDR3 size: 13 residues. As DNA, the CDR3 is TGTGCCAGCAGCTTGGGCAGTGAATATGGCTACACCTTC. This encodes CASSLGSEYGYTF.